Below, 12 T cell receptor beta chains from the same sample are listed, as sequenced in a study of CD8 T cells in ankylosing spondylitis. TCRdb independently ran MiXCR on the 5' RACE reads; one entry per CDR3 protein. The sample holds under 300,000 distinct CDR3 sequences, about 10% seen once. Material for sequencing was blood, either unsorted or a sorted T cell fraction (not recorded which). The receptors shown here come from a male donor with ankylosing spondylitis or in good health (not recorded which).

Only a few counts were recorded for this clonotype. J is TRBJ1-6 and V is TRBV6-1, with D possibly TRBD1 on 6 matching bases. This CDR3 has 15 residues. Per germline, CDR1 MNHNS and CDR2 SASEGT. The V end was cut by 6 bases, the J end by 9 bases, with 18 bases between. The CDR3 bases are TGTGCCAGCAGCCTCATTGGGGGGGCGGTTTCACCCCTCCACTTT. Translation gives CASSLIGGAVSPLHF.

The table lists this clonotype with many counts. The rearrangement joins TRBV6-1 to TRBJ1-1; 7 positions agree with TRBD1. The V gene's germline CDR1 is MNHNS and CDR2 SASEGT. The CDR3 is made up of 14 amino acids. V trimming: 5 bases; J trimming: 1 base; junction bases outside the gene matches: 4. CDR3 nucleotide sequence: TGTGCCAGCAGTCCAGACAGGGCGAACACTGAAGCTTTCTTT. It specifies CASSPDRANTEAFF.

This clonotype was observed at least ten times. The chain is built from TRBV15 and TRBJ2-3; D tentatively fits TRBD1 or TRBD2 (6 bases each). Germline loops: CDR1 LNHNV, CDR2 YYDKDF (reference sequence). The CDR3 runs to 17 residues. Trimming removed 2 bases from V and 0 bases from J, with 15 bases in between. The CDR3 bases are TGTGCCACCAGCAGATCCGAACCGGGGGCTAGCACAGATACGCAGTATTTT. This gives the protein CATSRSEPGASTDTQYF.

This clonotype was observed a handful of times. The V call is TRBV7-2, the J call TRBJ2-7; TRBD2 matches 11 bases. Germline V CDR1 and CDR2: SGHTA, FQGNSA. This CDR3 spans 15 amino acids. The junction had 5 bases not matched to a gene; V was cut back by 3 bases and J by 4 bases. CDR3 loop: CASSFSGGGLYEQYF. The CDR3 DNA follows: TGTGCCAGCAGCTTTAGCGGGGGGGGTCTATACGAGCAGTACTTC.

This clonotype was seen repeatedly, ten times or more. This chain joins TRBV5-5 and TRBJ2-2; 8 bases match TRBD1. With 5 bases clipped from V and 1 base from J, the junction kept 4 bases outside the gene matches. This CDR3 spans 15 amino acids. CDR1 and CDR2 (germline): SGHKS, YYEKEE (reference sequence). The CDR3 DNA reads TGTGCCAGCAGGCGTGGGACAGGGAACACCGGGGAGCTGTTTTTT. Protein product: CASRRGTGNTGELFF.

This clonotype was recorded at least ten times. V is TRBV5-1 and J is TRBJ1-2, with TRBD1 matching 7 bases. The CDR3 length is 16 residues. The germline gives CDR1 SGHRS, CDR2 YFSETQ. The V segment lost 0 bases and the J segment 2 bases; nucleotides outside the gene matches: 7. The CDR3 nucleotides read TGCGCCAGCAGCTTGGTGGGGACAGTGAAGAACTATGGCTACACCTTC. Encoded protein: CASSLVGTVKNYGYTF.

This clonotype was picked up many times. This CDR3 is CASSQIDGQGLRFF. The CDR3, as DNA: TGTGCCAGCAGTCAAATTGACGGACAGGGTCTTCGGTTCTTC. The chain recombines TRBV12-3 or TRBV12-4 with TRBJ2-1; TRBD1 matches at 8 bases. V gave up 5 bases and J gave up 15 bases; unmatched junction bases: 15. The length of the CDR3 is 14 residues.

This clonotype came up many times. The chain has TRBV5-5 and TRBJ2-7; D not resolved. The V end was cut by 1 base, the J end by 2 bases, with 13 bases between. Germline V gene lookup returns CDR1 SGHKS and CDR2 YYEKEE (reference sequence). The CDR3 contains 15 residues. Here the CDR3 DNA reads TGTGCCAGCAGCTTGCTTGCGGAGACGACCTACGAGCAGTACTTC. This encodes CASSLLAETTYEQYF.

CDR3 region: CASSSPGSRSGANVLTF. CDR3 sequence (DNA): TGTGCCAGCAGTTCTCCAGGTTCTCGCTCTGGGGCCAACGTCCTGACTTTC. This chain uses TRBV12-3 or TRBV12-4 with TRBJ2-6, with D hard to call. The germline V and J ends were trimmed by 4 bases and 0 bases, with 13 bases remaining between them. The CDR3 extends over 17 amino acids.

This clonotype occurred many times. The rearrangement links TRBV29-1 to TRBJ2-3, with D tentatively TRBD1 or TRBD2 (6 bases each). The CDR3 has 13 amino acids. Per the germline V gene, CDR1 is SQVTM and CDR2 is ANQGSEA. Trimming shortened V by 4 bases and J by 1 base, and 9 bases separated the two germline ends. The DNA of the CDR3 is TGCAGCGTTGTGGGGGGCGGCACAGATACGCAGTATTTT. Translating it yields CSVVGGGTDTQYF.

This clonotype was detected ten times or more. The genes are TRBV5-5 and TRBJ2-5; D is perhaps TRBD1 (5 bases). Trimming removed 7 bases at V and 0 bases at J, with 13 bases between. Per germline, CDR1 SGHKS and CDR2 YYEKEE (reference sequence). The CDR3 has 14 amino acids. CDR3: CASGAGQYQETQYF. Here the CDR3 DNA reads TGTGCCAGCGGCGCAGGACAATACCAAGAGACCCAGTACTTC.

The table lists this clonotype with many counts. This chain uses TRBV9 with TRBJ2-3; tentative D call: TRBD1 (6 bases). Germline-derived CDR1 and CDR2 are SGDLS and YYNGEE. The germline V and J ends were trimmed by 3 bases and 2 bases, with 13 bases remaining between them. The CDR3 extends over 15 amino acids. CDR3 coding DNA: TGTGCCAGCAGCGGCAGGGGACACACCACAGATACGCAGTATTTT. Translated, it gives CASSGRGHTTDTQYF.